The present T cell receptor (beta chain) was sequenced within a study of blood T cells in healthy people across ages. Study-wide background: Per every two T cells, about one barcoded beta molecule was captured by template switching.

To note about this clonotype: The antigen is not known.

Whole-study results and caveats: The fall in TCR beta diversity per million T cells was roughly linear with age.

PCR was performed a second time for roughly 7 to 11 cycles using a sample-barcoded 5' primer and a J-beta primer mix. Every single cDNA molecule received a tag from a template-switch adaptor with 12 random nucleotides. TCRdb independently ran MiXCR on the 5' RACE reads; one entry per CDR3 protein. The sample carries about 650,000 distinct CDR3 sequences, approximately 52% recorded once. Germline V gene lookup returns CDR1 SGHRS and CDR2 YFSETQ. V gave up 4 bases and J gave up 8 bases; unmatched junction bases: 4. This CDR3 has 14 residues. The chain recombines TRBV5-1 with TRBJ2-1; 12 bases are shared with TRBD2. The source is a woman of 80 years or more in good health. The specimen sequenced was blood. In nucleotides, the CDR3 is TGCGCCAGCAGCCGACTAGCGGGAGCCGATGAGCAGTTCTTC. It encodes CASSRLAGADEQFF.